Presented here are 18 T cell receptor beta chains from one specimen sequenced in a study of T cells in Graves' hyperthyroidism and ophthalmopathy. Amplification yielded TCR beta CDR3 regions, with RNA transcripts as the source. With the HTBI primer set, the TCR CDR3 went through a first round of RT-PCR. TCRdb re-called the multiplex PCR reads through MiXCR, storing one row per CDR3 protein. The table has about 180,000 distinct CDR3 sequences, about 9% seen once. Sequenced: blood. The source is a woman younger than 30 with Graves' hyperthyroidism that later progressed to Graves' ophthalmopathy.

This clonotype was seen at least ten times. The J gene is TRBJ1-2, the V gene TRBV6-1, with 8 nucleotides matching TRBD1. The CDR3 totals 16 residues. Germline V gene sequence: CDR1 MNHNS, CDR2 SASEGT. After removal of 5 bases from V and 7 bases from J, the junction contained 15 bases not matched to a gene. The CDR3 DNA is TGTGCCAGCAGTCGAATTACCGGGACAGGCGGCGGTGGCTACACCTTC. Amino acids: CASSRITGTGGGGYTF.

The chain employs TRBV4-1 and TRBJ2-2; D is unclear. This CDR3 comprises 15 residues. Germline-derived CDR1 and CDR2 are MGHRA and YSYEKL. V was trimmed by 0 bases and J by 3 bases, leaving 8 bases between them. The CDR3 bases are TGCGCCAGCAGCCAAGATCCCTTAGACACCGGGGAGCTGTTTTTT. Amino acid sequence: CASSQDPLDTGELFF.

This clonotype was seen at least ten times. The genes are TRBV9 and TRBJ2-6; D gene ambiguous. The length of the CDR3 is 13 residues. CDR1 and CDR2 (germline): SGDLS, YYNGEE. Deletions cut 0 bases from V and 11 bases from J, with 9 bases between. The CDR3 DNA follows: TGTGCCAGCAGCGTAGAATCTCCGTACGTCCTGACTTTC. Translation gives CASSVESPYVLTF.

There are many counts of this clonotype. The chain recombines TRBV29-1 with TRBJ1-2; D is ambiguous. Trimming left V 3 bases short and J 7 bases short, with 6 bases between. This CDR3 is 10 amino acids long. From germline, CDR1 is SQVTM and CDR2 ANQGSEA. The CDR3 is CSVERGGYTF. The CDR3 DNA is TGCAGCGTTGAGCGCGGTGGCTACACCTTC.

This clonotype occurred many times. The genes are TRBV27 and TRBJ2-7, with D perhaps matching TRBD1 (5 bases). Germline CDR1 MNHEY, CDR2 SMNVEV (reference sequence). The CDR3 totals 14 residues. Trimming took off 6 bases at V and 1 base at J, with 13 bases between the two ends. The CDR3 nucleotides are TGTGCCAGCAGGGATCTCAGGGCATCCTACGAGCAGTACTTC. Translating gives CASRDLRASYEQYF.

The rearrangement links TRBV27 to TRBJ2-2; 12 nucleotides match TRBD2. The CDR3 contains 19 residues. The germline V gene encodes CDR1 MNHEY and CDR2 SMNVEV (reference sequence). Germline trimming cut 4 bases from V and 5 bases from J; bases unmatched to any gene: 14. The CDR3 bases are TGTGCCAGCAGTTCCACCCTGCCCGGACTAGCGGGATTTACCGGGGAGCTGTTTTTT. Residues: CASSSTLPGLAGFTGELFF.

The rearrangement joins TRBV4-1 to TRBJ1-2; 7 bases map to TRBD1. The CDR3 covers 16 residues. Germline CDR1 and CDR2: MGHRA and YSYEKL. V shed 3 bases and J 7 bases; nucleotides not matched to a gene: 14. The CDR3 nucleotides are TGCGCCAGCAGCCAGAGTGGACAGGTAGGGAGGAGTGGCTACACCTTC. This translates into CASSQSGQVGRSGYTF.

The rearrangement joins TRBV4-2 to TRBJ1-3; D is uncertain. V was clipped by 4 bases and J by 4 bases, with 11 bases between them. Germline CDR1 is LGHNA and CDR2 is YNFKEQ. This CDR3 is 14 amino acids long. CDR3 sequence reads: CASSPAGEGNTIYF. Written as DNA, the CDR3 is TGTGCCAGCAGCCCAGCCGGGGAAGGAAACACCATATATTTT.

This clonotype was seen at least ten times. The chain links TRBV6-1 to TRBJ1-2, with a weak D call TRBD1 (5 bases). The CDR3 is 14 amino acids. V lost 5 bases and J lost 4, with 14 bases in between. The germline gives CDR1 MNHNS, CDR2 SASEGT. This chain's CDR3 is CASSMGRTIYGYTF. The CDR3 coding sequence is TGTGCCAGCAGTATGGGGCGAACTATCTATGGCTACACCTTC.

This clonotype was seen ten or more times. The CDR3 reads CASTFVSFADTQYF. CDR3 DNA: TGTGCCAGCACTTTTGTGTCTTTTGCAGATACGCAGTATTTT. The V call is TRBV28, the J call TRBJ2-3; D unclear. V was cut by 7 bases and J by 4 bases, with 15 bases left in between. The CDR3 has 14 amino acids. Germline V lookup: CDR1 MDHEN, CDR2 SYDVKM.

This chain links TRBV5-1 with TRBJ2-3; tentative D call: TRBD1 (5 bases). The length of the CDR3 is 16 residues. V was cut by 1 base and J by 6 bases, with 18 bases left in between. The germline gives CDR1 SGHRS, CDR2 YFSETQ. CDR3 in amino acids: CASSLKRLGLYDTQYF. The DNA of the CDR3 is TGCGCCAGCAGCTTGAAACGACTGGGGCTATACGATACGCAGTATTTT.

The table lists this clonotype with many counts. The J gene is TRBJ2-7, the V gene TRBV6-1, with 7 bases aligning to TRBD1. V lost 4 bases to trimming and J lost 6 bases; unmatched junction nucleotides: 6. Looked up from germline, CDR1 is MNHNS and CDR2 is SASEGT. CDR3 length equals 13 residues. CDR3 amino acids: CASSAGQFSEQYF. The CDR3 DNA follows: TGTGCCAGCAGTGCGGGACAGTTTAGCGAGCAGTACTTC.

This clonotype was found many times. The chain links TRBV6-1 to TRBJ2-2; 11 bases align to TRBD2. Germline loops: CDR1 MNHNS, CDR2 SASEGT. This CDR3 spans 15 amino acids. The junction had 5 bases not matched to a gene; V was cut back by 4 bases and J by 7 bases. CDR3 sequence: CASSATSGSDGELFF. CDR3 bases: TGTGCCAGCAGTGCAACTAGCGGGAGCGACGGGGAGCTGTTTTTT.

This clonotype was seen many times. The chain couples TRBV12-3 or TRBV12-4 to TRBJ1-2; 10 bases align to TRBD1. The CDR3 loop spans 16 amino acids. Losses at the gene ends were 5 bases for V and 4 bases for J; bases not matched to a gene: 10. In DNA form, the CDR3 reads TGTGCCAGCAGTAAGGACAGGGGGAGCGGAAGCTATGGCTACACCTTC. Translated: CASSKDRGSGSYGYTF.

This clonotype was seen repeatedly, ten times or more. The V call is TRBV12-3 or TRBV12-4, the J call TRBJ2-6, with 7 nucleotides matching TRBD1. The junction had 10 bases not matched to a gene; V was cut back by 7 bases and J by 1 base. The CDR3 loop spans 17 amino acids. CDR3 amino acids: CASTGQARTSGANVLTF. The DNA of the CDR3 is TGTGCCAGCACCGGACAGGCCCGTACTTCTGGGGCCAACGTCCTGACTTTC.

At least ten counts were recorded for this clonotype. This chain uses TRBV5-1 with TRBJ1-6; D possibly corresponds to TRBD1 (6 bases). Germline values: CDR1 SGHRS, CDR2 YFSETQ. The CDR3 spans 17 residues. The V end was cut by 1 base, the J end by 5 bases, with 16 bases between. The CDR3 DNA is TGCGCCAGCAGCTTGTTTCAACGGGGGGCCAATAATTCACCCCTCCACTTT. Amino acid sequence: CASSLFQRGANNSPLHF. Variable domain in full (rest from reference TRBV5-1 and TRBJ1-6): KAGVTQTPRYLIKTRGQQVTLSCSPISGHRSVSWYQQTPGQGLQFLFEYFSETQRNKGNFPGRFSGRQFSNSRSEMNVSTLELGDSALYLCASSLFQRGANNSPLHFGNGTRLTVT.

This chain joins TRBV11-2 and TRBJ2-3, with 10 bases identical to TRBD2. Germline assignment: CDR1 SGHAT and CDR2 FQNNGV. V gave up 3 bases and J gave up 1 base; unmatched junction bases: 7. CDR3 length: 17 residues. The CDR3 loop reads CASSFASGSFRTDTQYF. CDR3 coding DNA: TGTGCCAGCAGCTTCGCTAGCGGGAGTTTTCGCACAGATACGCAGTATTTT.

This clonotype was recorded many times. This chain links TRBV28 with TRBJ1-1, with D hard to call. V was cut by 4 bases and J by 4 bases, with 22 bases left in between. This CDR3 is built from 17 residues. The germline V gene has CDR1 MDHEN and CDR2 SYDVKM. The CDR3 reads CASSSINSLGSSTEAFF. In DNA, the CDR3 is TGTGCCAGCAGTTCGATCAACAGTCTAGGCTCGAGCACTGAAGCTTTCTTT.